The T cell receptor (beta chain) under discussion was sequenced for a study of OX40 agonist ivuxolimab in advanced cancers. Whole-study context: Three patients got partial responses; one had hepatocellular carcinoma and two had cutaneous melanoma.

Clones were sequenced by immunoSEQ multiplex PCR, and TCRdb holds only the in-frame ones, with some missing. The data hold about 89,000 clones, with about 92% observed a single time. The CDR3 covers 15 residues. Per the germline V gene, CDR1 is MNHEY and CDR2 is SVGAGI. V lost 0 bases and J 0 bases, leaving 6 bases between the germline ends. The source material was CD4+ or CD8+ T cells sorted from blood, sampled in a trial of the OX40 agonist ivuxolimab. V usage is TRBV6-5 and J usage is TRBJ1-5; D remains unclear. The receptor comes from an adult with an advanced solid tumor such as melanoma, head and neck, liver or kidney cancer. CDR3 DNA sequence: TGTGCCAGCAGTTACTCGGGGAATAGCAATCAGCCCCAGCATTTT. It specifies CASSYSGNSNQPQHF.